Below, 28 T cell receptor beta chains from the same sample are listed, as sequenced in a study of blood T cell repertoires in COVID-19. TCRdb's table, derived via immunoSEQ multiplex PCR, lists solely in-frame clones and lacks some. The profile shows approximately 150,000 clones, roughly 90% of them singletons. Source material: peripheral blood. These receptor sequences come from a human donor with COVID-19, enrolled during active disease. The donor label of this sample is uncertain.

The gene calls are TRBV5-4 and TRBJ1-2; the D gene is possibly TRBD1 (6 bases). The length of the CDR3 is 13 residues. Looked up from germline, CDR1 is SGHNT and CDR2 is YYREEE (reference sequence). The V gene lost 4 bases and the J gene lost 2 bases, with 9 bases spanning the gap. The CDR3 region has the DNA TGTGCCAGCAGCCCCACAGGGAACTATGGCTACACCTTC. It encodes CASSPTGNYGYTF.

The chain couples TRBV7-8 to TRBJ2-1; tentative D call: TRBD2 (7 bases). CDR1 is SGHVS and CDR2 is FQNEAQ in the germline V gene. The CDR3 is 16 residues long. The V and J ends lost 4 bases and 6 bases respectively, with 19 bases between them. The DNA of the CDR3 is TGTGCCAGCAGCTCATTTCTAGGGAGGGGGGCCAATGAGCAGTTCTTC. It is translated as CASSSFLGRGANEQFF.

This chain links TRBV11-2 with TRBJ1-4, with 12 bases that match TRBD1. V lost 4 bases to trimming and J lost 10 bases; unmatched junction nucleotides: 13. CDR3 size: 17 residues. In germline, CDR1 is SGHAT, CDR2 FQNNGV. CDR3 nucleotide sequence: TGTGCCAGCAGCTCAGGGACAGGGGGCCCGGGTAGTAGAAAACTGTTTTTT. This gives the protein CASSSGTGGPGSRKLFF.

This sequence joins TRBV5-4 and TRBJ1-3, with TRBD1 identical over 7 bases. This CDR3 contains 16 residues. In germline, CDR1 is SGHNT, CDR2 YYREEE (reference sequence). The J segment lost 0 bases and the V segment lost 4 bases, leaving 7 bases of the junction unmatched. The CDR3 DNA sequence: TGTGCCAGCAGCGGGCCGGGACAGTTCTCTGGAAACACCATATATTTT. Protein sequence: CASSGPGQFSGNTIYF.

The genes are TRBV21-1 and TRBJ1-2. TRBV21-1 is tagged as a pseudogene. The CDR3 is 15 amino acids. CDR3: CASSKARWQTYGYTF. The CDR3 coding sequence is TGTGCCAGCAGCAAAGCGAGGTGGCAGACCTATGGCTACACCTTC.

This chain links TRBV11-3 with TRBJ2-1; D is unclear. The CDR3 is made up of 14 amino acids. From germline, CDR1 is SGHNT and CDR2 YENEEA. V lost 1 base and J 1 base, leaving 5 bases between the germline ends. The CDR3: CASSLGQSYNEQFF. The CDR3 DNA reads TGTGCCAGCAGCTTAGGCCAGTCCTACAATGAGCAGTTCTTC. The full variable domain, completed using reference TRBV11-3 and TRBJ2-1, is EAGVVQSPRYKIIEKKQPVAFWCNPISGHNTLYWYLQNLGQGPELLIRYENEEAVDDSQLPKDRFSAERLKGVDSTLKIQPAELGDSAVYLCASSLGQSYNEQFFGPGTRLTVL.

The rearrangement joins TRBV5-1 to TRBJ2-3; 8 nucleotides line up with TRBD2. Trimming took 6 bases from V and 4 from J; bases not matched to a gene: 7. This CDR3 has 14 amino acids. Germline V gene sequence: CDR1 SGHRS, CDR2 YFSETQ. The CDR3 reads CASMGSGSPDTQYF. The CDR3 DNA reads as TGCGCCAGCATGGGCAGCGGGAGCCCAGATACGCAGTATTTT.

This clone was counted between two and nine times. The chain recombines TRBV19 with TRBJ1-5, with D possibly TRBD1 on 5 matching bases. V shed 3 bases and J shed 5 bases, with 11 bases lying between them. The CDR3 loop spans 14 amino acids. Germline-derived CDR1 and CDR2 are LNHDA and SQIVND (reference sequence). The CDR3 is CASSIGRGHQPQHF. CDR3 in DNA: TGTGCCAGTAGTATTGGTAGGGGTCATCAGCCCCAGCATTTT.

The rearrangement uses TRBV11-3 and TRBJ2-2; no clear D gene. The CDR3 spans 15 residues. Germline assignment: CDR1 SGHNT and CDR2 YENEEA. The V end was cut by 4 bases, the J end by 6 bases, with 15 bases between. The CDR3: CASSSGYGVAGELFF. The CDR3 coding sequence is TGTGCCAGCAGCTCCGGGTATGGTGTCGCCGGGGAGCTGTTTTTT.

V usage is TRBV5-4 and J usage is TRBJ1-6, with TRBD1 identical over 7 bases. The germline V gene encodes CDR1 SGHNT and CDR2 YYREEE (reference sequence). The CDR3 length is 17 residues. V shed 4 bases, J shed 2 bases, and the junction held 9 bases outside the gene matches. The CDR3 loop is CASSGGGGTAYNSPLHF. The CDR3, as DNA: TGTGCCAGCAGCGGTGGTGGGGGGACAGCCTATAATTCACCCCTCCACTTT.

The DNA for the CDR3 is TGTGCCAGCAGCCAAGACAGTAATTCTTTTGGCTACACCTTC. Its translation: CASSQDSNSFGYTF. The rearrangement links TRBV3-1 (or the pseudogene TRBV3-2) to TRBJ1-2; D is uncertain. CDR3 length: 14 residues. Looked up from germline, CDR1 is LGHDT and CDR2 is YNNKEL (reference sequence). Trimming took off 0 bases at V and 7 bases at J, with 12 bases between the two ends.

The CDR3 loop reads CASSPTAYTEAFF. The CDR3, as DNA: TGTGCCAGCTCACCGACAGCATACACTGAAGCTTTCTTT. The chain uses TRBV18 and TRBJ1-1, with a possible D match to TRBD1 (5 bases). There are 13 residues in the CDR3. Germline V lookup: CDR1 KGHSH, CDR2 LQKENI. Trimming cost V 3 bases and J 3 bases, with 8 bases left between them.

The chain has TRBV5-5 and TRBJ1-3, with D perhaps matching TRBD1 (5 bases). Trimming pared 0 bases from V and 0 bases from J, leaving 7 bases between. Germline V gene lookup returns CDR1 SGHKS and CDR2 YYEKEE (reference sequence). There are 15 residues in the CDR3. The CDR3 DNA sequence: TGTGCCAGCAGCTTGGCTCAGGGCTCTGGAAACACCATATATTTT. This encodes CASSLAQGSGNTIYF.

J is TRBJ1-5 and V is TRBV10-3; TRBD1 matches at 7 bases. The germline CDR1 and CDR2 sequences are ENHRY and SYGVKD. With 10 bases clipped from V and 2 bases from J, the junction kept 11 bases outside the gene matches. The length of the CDR3 is 15 residues. The CDR3 DNA reads TGTGCCACGTACGAGGGGGCTGAGGGCAATCAGCCCCAGCATTTT. Its translation: CATYEGAEGNQPQHF.

For this clone: Relative to the germline gene, one junction end is altered; a read error may explain this. The V and J genes are TRBV6-6 and TRBJ1-1; possibly TRBD1 for D (6 bases). Germline lookup yields CDR1 MNHNY and CDR2 SVGAGI (reference sequence). The CDR3 length is 12 residues. The CDR3 sequence is CAGRGPNTEAFF. The CDR3 DNA reads as TGTGCCGGCAGGGGCCCGAACACTGAAGCTTTCTTT.

The chain has TRBV2 and TRBJ1-2; 7 nucleotides match TRBD1. This CDR3 has 16 residues. V lost 3 bases, J lost 1 base, and 8 bases stayed unmatched. Germline-derived CDR1 and CDR2 are SNHLY and FYNNEI. The CDR3 loop is CASSDIWGQNNYGYTF. The CDR3 coding sequence is TGTGCCAGCAGTGACATTTGGGGACAGAATAACTATGGCTACACCTTC.

V gene TRBV19 combines with J gene TRBJ1-1; weak D call: TRBD1 (5 bases). Deletions cut 7 bases from V and 7 bases from J, with 22 bases between. CDR3 size: 15 residues. Germline CDR1 and CDR2: LNHDA and SQIVND (reference sequence). The CDR3 loop is CASTPSGGPGIEAFF. The CDR3 nucleotides are TGTGCCAGTACCCCCTCGGGGGGACCGGGAATTGAAGCTTTCTTT.

V and J are TRBV7-9 and TRBJ2-7; maybe TRBD2 (6 bases). Per the germline V gene, CDR1 is SEHNR and CDR2 is FQNEAQ (reference sequence). The V end was cut by 4 bases, the J end by 4 bases, with 17 bases between. The CDR3 sequence is 15 residues long. The CDR3: CASSSGLPEFYEQYF. The CDR3 nucleotides are TGTGCCAGCAGCTCGGGACTCCCAGAGTTTTACGAGCAGTACTTC.

This chain joins TRBV15 and TRBJ1-2, with D perhaps matching TRBD1 (6 bases). The CDR3 runs to 12 residues. Germline values: CDR1 LNHNV, CDR2 YYDKDF (reference sequence). V lost 5 bases, J lost 4 bases, and 8 bases lay in between. CDR3 in DNA: TGTGCCACCAGCGGGACAAGCTATGGCTACACCTTC. Protein product: CATSGTSYGYTF.

This chain joins TRBV19 and TRBJ1-6; D might be TRBD1 (6 bases). This CDR3 spans 14 amino acids. Germline-derived CDR1 and CDR2 are LNHDA and SQIVND (reference sequence). Trimming pared 7 bases from V and 7 bases from J, leaving 14 bases between. For the CDR3, the DNA is TGTGCCAGTACTCAGAGGGACAAGAATTCACCCCTCCACTTT. This sequence encodes CASTQRDKNSPLHF. Looking up the rest from reference TRBV19 and TRBJ1-6 gives the full variable domain: DGGITQSPKYLFRKEGQNVTLSCEQNLNHDAMYWYRQDPGQGLRLIYYSQIVNDFQKGDIAEGYSVSREKKESFPLTVTSAQKNPTAFYLCASTQRDKNSPLHFGNGTRLTVT.

The chain couples TRBV25-1 to TRBJ2-3; 12 positions agree with TRBD2. The ends lost 5 bases at V and 2 bases at J; junction bases unmatched: 2. Germline CDR1 reads MGHDK; CDR2 reads SYGVNS. This CDR3 is 15 amino acids long. The CDR3 protein is CASSTSGGTTDTQYF. The CDR3 region has the DNA TGTGCCAGCAGTACTAGCGGGGGGACCACAGATACGCAGTATTTT.

The rearrangement uses TRBV7-9 and TRBJ2-5; D not certain. Germline V gene sequence: CDR1 SEHNR, CDR2 FQNEAQ (reference sequence). The CDR3 is made up of 13 amino acids. V was trimmed by 1 base and J by 6 bases, leaving 9 bases between them. CDR3 coding DNA: TGTGCCAGCAGCTTAGAGGTAGCTCAGACCCAGTACTTC. This translates into CASSLEVAQTQYF. The full variable domain, in which reference TRBV7-9 and TRBJ2-5 provide the parts outside the CDR3, is DTGVSQNPRHKITKRGQNVTFRCDPISEHNRLYWYRQTLGQGPEFLTYFQNEAQLEKSRLLSDRFSAERPKGSFSTLEIQRTEQGDSAMYLCASSLEVAQTQYFGPGTRLLVL.

The V gene is TRBV10-3, the J gene TRBJ1-5, with no clear D. Trimming left V 11 bases short and J 7 bases short, with 21 bases between. This CDR3 is 14 amino acids long. The germline gives CDR1 ENHRY, CDR2 SYGVKD. In nucleotides, the CDR3 is TGTGCCGCAAGGCCTGACTCGTTAGGACAGCCCCAGCATTTT. Translated: CAARPDSLGQPQHF.

The table lists this clone with a count of one. The CDR3 loop reads CASSFTDLLGYTF. The CDR3 DNA is TGTGCCAGCAGCTTCACAGACCTATTGGGCTACACCTTC. The J gene is TRBJ1-2, the V gene TRBV11-2; D remains ambiguous. Germline lookup yields CDR1 SGHAT and CDR2 FQNNGV. CDR3 length: 13 amino acids. V was trimmed by 3 bases and J by 8 bases, leaving 13 bases between them.

The chain combines TRBV11-3 with TRBJ2-1; a weak D match, TRBD2 (7 bases). Trimming left V 1 base short and J 8 bases short, with 15 bases between. The CDR3 totals 15 residues. Germline loops: CDR1 SGHNT, CDR2 YENEEA. The DNA of the CDR3 is TGTGCCAGCAGCTTAGTCAGGGGAGGGTTGGATGAGCAGTTCTTC. Protein product: CASSLVRGGLDEQFF.

The table lists this clone with a few counts. The J gene is TRBJ1-1, the V gene TRBV28, with D possibly being TRBD1 (5 bases). The V gene's germline CDR1 is MDHEN and CDR2 SYDVKM. The CDR3 extends over 14 amino acids. Trimming stripped 7 bases from V and 3 bases from J, with 15 bases between. The CDR3 protein is CASNPRARDTEAFF. The CDR3 nucleotides are TGTGCCAGCAACCCAAGGGCCAGGGACACTGAAGCTTTCTTT.

The count of this clone is one. V usage is TRBV13 and J usage is TRBJ1-4, with 10 bases fitting TRBD1. V gave up 6 bases and J gave up 8 bases; unmatched junction bases: 6. Germline CDR1 is PRHDT and CDR2 is FYEKMQ (reference sequence). The CDR3 loop spans 14 amino acids. CDR3 DNA: TGTGCCAGCAGGACCGGGACAGGGGACGAAAAACTGTTTTTT. It codes for CASRTGTGDEKLFF.

The chain combines TRBV28 with TRBJ1-6, with 8 bases identical to TRBD1. The CDR3 sequence is 14 residues long. V was pared by 4 bases and J by 11 bases, with 7 bases of the junction left unmatched. CDR1 is MDHEN, CDR2 SYDVKM, per germline. CDR3 protein: CASSSPTGVPPLHF. The CDR3 DNA is TGTGCCAGCAGTTCGCCGACAGGGGTCCCACCCCTCCACTTT.